These 16 T cell receptor beta chains were sequenced from one sample in a study of T-cell memory formation after mild COVID-19. From the 5' RACE reads, TCRdb called clonotypes with MiXCR, one entry per CDR3 protein. The sample records some 410,000 distinct CDR3 sequences, less than 25% being singletons. The specimen sequenced was PBMCs or a T cell subset sorted from them (not recorded which). These receptors were taken from an adult woman who had mild COVID-19 (a few samples of this study predate the infection). Cell type and time point are not known.

CDR3: CSVETSGKGTYEQYF. DNA for the CDR3: TGCAGCGTGGAGACTAGCGGGAAAGGGACCTACGAGCAGTACTTC. The chain joins TRBV29-1 to TRBJ2-7; 11 bases fit TRBD2. The germline V gene has CDR1 SQVTM and CDR2 ANQGSEA. The ends lost 6 bases at V and 2 bases at J; junction bases unmatched: 9. The CDR3 runs 15 residues.

This rearrangement joins TRBV19 to TRBJ2-3, with D uncertain. Germline lookup yields CDR1 LNHDA and CDR2 SQIVND (reference sequence). V lost 7 bases and J lost 4, with 15 bases in between. This CDR3 has 14 residues. The CDR3 protein is CASTLDGGPDTQYF. The CDR3 DNA reads as TGTGCCAGTACCCTGGACGGTGGCCCAGATACGCAGTATTTT.

The gene calls are TRBV10-3 and TRBJ2-7; TRBD2 matches 9 bases. This CDR3 is 13 amino acids long. The V gene's germline CDR1 is ENHRY and CDR2 SYGVKD. V was pared by 4 bases and J by 3 bases, with 1 base of the junction left unmatched. The CDR3, as DNA: TGTGCCATCAGTGGAGCGGGAGGCTACGAGCAGTACTTC. This translates into CAISGAGGYEQYF.

This clonotype was seen a few times. The rearrangement joins TRBV9 to TRBJ2-7; tentative D call: TRBD1 (5 bases). Germline lookup yields CDR1 SGDLS and CDR2 YYNGEE. This CDR3 is built from 15 residues. Trimming shortened V by 0 bases and J by 7 bases, and 17 bases separated the two germline ends. This CDR3 is CASSVGGAGIREQYF. DNA for the CDR3: TGTGCCAGCAGCGTAGGTGGGGCAGGAATACGAGAGCAGTACTTC.

This clonotype was detected many times. V usage is TRBV7-9 and J usage is TRBJ1-2; perhaps TRBD1 as D (6 bases). Germline CDR1 SEHNR, CDR2 FQNEAQ (reference sequence). Trimming pared 1 base from V and 6 bases from J, leaving 9 bases between. The CDR3 totals 13 residues. Here the CDR3 DNA reads TGTGCCAGCAGCTTAGAACAGGGCGATGGCTACACCTTC. This encodes CASSLEQGDGYTF.

The V gene is TRBV5-1, the J gene TRBJ1-2; the match to TRBD1 covers 9 bases. Trimming took 2 bases from V and 6 from J; bases not matched to a gene: 2. The CDR3 loop spans 13 amino acids. Germline lookup yields CDR1 SGHRS and CDR2 YFSETQ. This chain's CDR3 is CASSFDRGNGYTF. For the CDR3, the DNA is TGCGCCAGCAGCTTCGACAGGGGGAATGGCTACACCTTC.

The rearrangement joins TRBV9 to TRBJ1-1, with D unclear. Germline assignment: CDR1 SGDLS and CDR2 YYNGEE. Trimming took 4 bases from V and 4 from J, leaving 8 bases between them. CDR3 size: 12 residues. CDR3 DNA sequence: TGTGCCAGCAGCCCGTACTCCACTGAAGCTTTCTTT. This gives the protein CASSPYSTEAFF.

This clonotype was counted only a few times. The chain recombines TRBV21-1 with TRBJ2-7; whether TRBD1, the table's D call, matches the DNA was not checked. TRBV21-1 is a pseudogene locus. The CDR3 sequence is 14 residues long. The DNA for the CDR3 is TGTGCCAGCAGCACACGGACAGGGCGATACGAGCAGTACTTC. Translated, it gives CASSTRTGRYEQYF.

In this sample, this clonotype turned up many times. This chain links TRBV25-1 with TRBJ2-2; tentatively, D is TRBD1 (6 bases). Germline CDR1 MGHDK, CDR2 SYGVNS. The germline V and J ends were trimmed by 5 bases and 7 bases, with 23 bases remaining between them. The length of the CDR3 is 17 residues. CDR3 coding DNA: TGTGCCAGCAGTAATTTAACAGGGAAAAGGGAAGACGGGGAGCTGTTTTTT. Encoded protein: CASSNLTGKREDGELFF.

In this sample, this clonotype turned up many times. The J gene is TRBJ2-1, the V gene TRBV5-1, with D maybe TRBD1 (5 bases). This CDR3 is built from 15 residues. V was pared by 0 bases and J by 8 bases, with 15 bases between. In germline, CDR1 is SGHRS, CDR2 YFSETQ. For the CDR3, the DNA is TGCGCCAGCAGCTTGGCAGACCGTGTCAGGGATGAGCAGTTCTTC. It yields the protein CASSLADRVRDEQFF.

This clonotype was observed a few times. The chain couples TRBV11-2 to TRBJ2-3; perhaps TRBD1 as D (7 bases). The ends were cut back, 2 bases at V and 3 bases at J, with 12 bases in the middle. Germline V gene lookup returns CDR1 SGHAT and CDR2 FQNNGV. CDR3 length: 15 residues. Here the CDR3 DNA reads TGTGCCAGCAGCTTAATCAGGGGGGAAACAGATACGCAGTATTTT. The encoded protein is CASSLIRGETDTQYF. The full variable domain, with the rest looked up from reference TRBV11-2 and TRBJ2-3, is EAGVAQSPRYKIIEKRQSVAFWCNPISGHATLYWYQQILGQGPKLLIQFQNNGVVDDSQLPKDRFSAERLKGVDSTLKIQPAKLEDSAVYLCASSLIRGETDTQYFGPGTRLTVL.

The gene calls are TRBV7-9 and TRBJ1-1, with D unresolved. Germline CDR1 is SEHNR and CDR2 is FQNEAQ (reference sequence). The ends were cut back, 1 base at V and 5 bases at J, with 14 bases in the middle. The CDR3 consists of 15 residues. The CDR3 sequence is CASSLEPTYGTEAFF. For the CDR3, the DNA is TGTGCCAGCAGCTTAGAACCCACTTATGGGACTGAAGCTTTCTTT.

The CDR3 sequence is CASSYQTFPPGTGVATGELFF. The CDR3 DNA sequence: TGTGCCAGCAGTTACCAAACTTTCCCTCCCGGGACAGGGGTCGCCACCGGGGAGCTGTTTTTT. The chain couples TRBV6-6 to TRBJ2-2, with 10 bases fitting TRBD1. Germline V gene sequence: CDR1 MNHNY, CDR2 SVGAGI (reference sequence). J was trimmed by 4 bases and V by 2 bases; bases with no gene match: 19. There are 21 residues in the CDR3.

This clonotype has more than one count but fewer than ten. The chain recombines TRBV7-8 with TRBJ2-3; the match to TRBD2 covers 8 bases. Germline CDR1 is SGHVS and CDR2 is FQNEAQ. Unmatched junction bases numbered 7, after V lost 4 bases and J lost 4 bases. The CDR3 sequence is 15 residues long. The CDR3 sequence: CASSSLGLGADTQYF. The CDR3 DNA is TGTGCCAGCAGCTCCTTGGGACTAGGCGCAGATACGCAGTATTTT.

This clonotype occurred a few times. Written as DNA, the CDR3 is TGTGCCAGCAGCCGCCTTGACGGACAGGGAGGGGATGGAAACACCATATATTTT. It is translated as CASSRLDGQGGDGNTIYF. This chain uses TRBV3-1 with TRBJ1-3, with 8 bases fitting TRBD1. CDR3 size: 18 residues. The V gene end was trimmed by 4 bases and the J gene end by 3 bases; junction bases not matched to a gene: 14. Looked up from germline, CDR1 is LGHDT and CDR2 is YNNKEL (reference sequence).

V gene TRBV6-5 combines with J gene TRBJ2-2, with 15 positions matching TRBD2. With 7 bases clipped from V and 5 bases from J, the junction kept 8 bases outside the gene matches. This CDR3 comprises 17 residues. CDR1 MNHEY and CDR2 SVGAGI come from the germline V gene. CDR3 DNA: TGTGCCAGCACCCGGACTAGCGGGGGGGTTATGACCGGGGAGCTGTTTTTT. Translation: CASTRTSGGVMTGELFF.